The rows below give T cell receptor beta chains drawn from one sample of a study of cytomegalovirus exposure and HLA in healthy donors. Clones were sequenced by immunoSEQ multiplex PCR, and TCRdb holds only the in-frame ones, with some missing. This sample has about 160,000 clones; roughly 71% occur once, and the top ten carry around 3%. Sequenced material: PBMCs. These receptors all come from a woman aged 45-65 years in good health and CMV-seropositive. The CDR3 runs from the conserved cysteine through the conserved F or W. A D gene is named only where the DNA matches it firmly. Part of the rows lack a size; the others show once, few, many or a class for expanded clones.

CDR3 protein: CASKVSEGTEAFF
CDR3 DNA: TGTGCCAGCAAGGTTTCGGAGGGGACTGAAGCTTTCTTT
V gene: TRBV6-6
clone size: .
D gene: .
J gene: TRBJ1-1

CDR3 protein: CASRGQLNTEAFF
CDR3 DNA: TGTGCCAGCAGGGGACAGTTGAACACTGAAGCTTTCTTT
V gene: TRBV6-5
clone size: .
D gene: TRBD1
J gene: TRBJ1-1

CDR3 protein: CASSVGQTNTEAFF
CDR3 DNA: TGTGCCAGCAGCGTAGGTCAGACAAACACTGAAGCTTTCTTT
V gene: TRBV9
clone size: .
D gene: .
J gene: TRBJ1-1

CDR3 protein: CASSQGVPNQPQHF
CDR3 DNA: TGCGCCAGCAGCCAAGGTGTCCCTAATCAGCCCCAGCATTTT
V gene: TRBV4-1
clone size: .
D gene: .
J gene: TRBJ1-5

CDR3 protein: CASSPLPGSSYNSPLHF
CDR3 DNA: TGTGCCAGCTCACCACTACCTGGGAGCTCCTATAATTCACCCCTCCACTTT
V gene: TRBV18
clone size: .
D gene: .
J gene: TRBJ1-6

CDR3 protein: CASSSGRLAGATNTGELFF
CDR3 DNA: TGCGCCAGCAGCTCGGGGCGGCTAGCGGGGGCAACGAACACCGGGGAGCTGTTTTTT
V gene: TRBV5-1
clone size: once
D gene: TRBD2
J gene: TRBJ2-2

CDR3 protein: CASSQEDRLNEKLFF
CDR3 DNA: TGCGCCAGCAGCCAAGAGGACAGGCTAAATGAAAAACTGTTTTTT
V gene: TRBV4-1
clone size: .
D gene: TRBD1
J gene: TRBJ1-4

CDR3 protein: CASNVREGHTEAFF
CDR3 DNA: TGTGCCAGCAATGTGCGCGAGGGCCACACTGAAGCTTTCTTT
V gene: TRBV2
clone size: .
D gene: .
J gene: TRBJ1-1

CDR3 protein: CASSGQGADNEQFF
CDR3 DNA: TGTGCCAGCAGTGGCCAGGGGGCAGACAATGAGCAGTTCTTC
V gene: TRBV2
clone size: .
D gene: TRBD1
J gene: TRBJ2-1

CDR3 protein: CASSLGTNYEQYF
CDR3 DNA: TGTGCCAGCAGCTTGGGGACTAACTACGAGCAGTACTTC
V gene: TRBV11-1
clone size: .
D gene: TRBD2
J gene: TRBJ2-7

CDR3 protein: CASSNNYGTHSYEQYF
CDR3 DNA: TGCGCCAGCAGCAATAACTACGGGACACACTCCTACGAGCAGTACTTC
V gene: TRBV5-1
clone size: .
D gene: .
J gene: TRBJ2-7

CDR3 protein: CASSEEPGTGNTEAFF
CDR3 DNA: TGTGCCAGCAGTGAAGAGCCAGGGACAGGTAACACTGAAGCTTTCTTT
V gene: TRBV2
clone size: .
D gene: TRBD1
J gene: TRBJ1-1

CDR3 protein: CASSLYGTGSNTEAFF
CDR3 DNA: TGTGCCAGCAGTTTATATGGGACAGGGTCGAACACTGAAGCTTTCTTT
V gene: TRBV27
clone size: .
D gene: TRBD1
J gene: TRBJ1-1

CDR3 protein: CASSWRDGETQYF
CDR3 DNA: TGTGCCAGCAGCTGGCGGGACGGAGAGACCCAGTACTTC
V gene: TRBV7-9
clone size: .
D gene: .
J gene: TRBJ2-5

CDR3 protein: CASSESARRGETGELFF
CDR3 DNA: TGCGCCAGCAGTGAGTCGGCCAGGAGGGGAGAAACCGGGGAGCTGTTTTTT
V gene: TRBV10-1
clone size: .
D gene: .
J gene: TRBJ2-2

CDR3 protein: CASSLGGASQNTEAFF
CDR3 DNA: TGTGCCAGCAGCCTCGGCGGCGCAAGCCAGAACACTGAAGCTTTCTTT
V gene: TRBV28
clone size: .
D gene: .
J gene: TRBJ1-1

CDR3 protein: CAISPDINYGYTF
CDR3 DNA: TGTGCCATCAGCCCAGACATTAACTATGGCTACACCTTC
V gene: TRBV10-3
clone size: .
D gene: .
J gene: TRBJ1-2

CDR3 protein: CASSFEPGQGSGYTF
CDR3 DNA: TGTGCCAGCAGTTTTGAACCGGGACAGGGGTCCGGCTACACCTTC
V gene: TRBV6-1
clone size: .
D gene: TRBD1
J gene: TRBJ1-2

CDR3 protein: CASSPGTVNSYNSPLHF
CDR3 DNA: TGTGCCAGCAGCCCCGGGACAGTCAACTCCTATAATTCACCCCTCCACTTT
V gene: TRBV13
clone size: .
D gene: TRBD1
J gene: TRBJ1-6

CDR3 protein: CSAKGQCEQYF
CDR3 DNA: TGCAGTGCGAAAGGACAGTGTGAGCAGTACTTC
V gene: TRBV20-1
clone size: .
D gene: .
J gene: TRBJ2-7

CDR3 protein: CASSTRDSNTIYF
CDR3 DNA: TGTGCCAGCAGCACCCGGGACAGTAACACCATATATTTT
V gene: TRBV9
clone size: .
D gene: TRBD1
J gene: TRBJ1-3

CDR3 protein: CASSQELRTEAFF
CDR3 DNA: TGTGCCAGCAGCCAAGAACTGCGGACTGAAGCTTTCTTT
V gene: TRBV14
clone size: .
D gene: .
J gene: TRBJ1-1

CDR3 protein: CASSPRGGAYYGYTF
CDR3 DNA: TGTGCCAGCAGCCCGAGGGGGGGCGCTTACTATGGCTACACCTTC
V gene: TRBV7-6
clone size: .
D gene: .
J gene: TRBJ1-2

CDR3 protein: CSVRATGELFF
CDR3 DNA: TGCAGCGTTCGAGCCACCGGGGAGCTGTTTTTT
V gene: TRBV29-1
clone size: .
D gene: .
J gene: TRBJ2-2

CDR3 protein: CASSPGTLGNTEAFF
CDR3 DNA: TGTGCCAGCAGTCCCGGGACATTAGGGAACACTGAAGCTTTCTTT
V gene: TRBV28
clone size: .
D gene: .
J gene: TRBJ1-1

CDR3 protein: CASSKLAGDTYEQYF
CDR3 DNA: TGTGCCAGTAGTAAACTAGCGGGGGACACCTACGAGCAGTACTTC
V gene: TRBV19
clone size: once
D gene: TRBD2
J gene: TRBJ2-7

CDR3 protein: CASSRGLNNEQFF
CDR3 DNA: TGCGCCAGCAGCAGGGGCCTCAACAATGAGCAGTTCTTC
V gene: TRBV5-1
clone size: .
D gene: .
J gene: TRBJ2-1

CDR3 protein: CASSLGWLHTF
CDR3 DNA: TGTGCCAGCAGCTTAGGATGGCTGCACACCTTC
V gene: TRBV11-2
clone size: .
D gene: .
J gene: TRBJ1-2

CDR3 protein: CAWSQVDSLNQPQHF
CDR3 DNA: TGTGCCTGGAGCCAGGTAGACAGCTTAAATCAGCCCCAGCATTTT
V gene: TRBV30
clone size: .
D gene: .
J gene: TRBJ1-5

CDR3 protein: CAATGGPMNTEAFF
CDR3 DNA: TGTGCCGCAACGGGGGGCCCAATGAACACTGAAGCTTTCTTT
V gene: TRBV7-9
clone size: .
D gene: .
J gene: TRBJ1-1

CDR3 protein: CASSLMSSYNEQFF
CDR3 DNA: TGTGCCAGCAGCTTAATGTCCAGTTACAATGAGCAGTTCTTC
V gene: TRBV7-6
clone size: .
D gene: .
J gene: TRBJ2-1

CDR3 protein: CATSIDLNYEQYF
CDR3 DNA: TGTGCCACCAGCATCGACTTGAACTACGAGCAGTACTTC
V gene: TRBV15
clone size: .
D gene: .
J gene: TRBJ2-7

CDR3 protein: CASSSPGRGLTYGYTF
CDR3 DNA: TGTGCCAGCAGCTCACCAGGGCGGGGCCTGACCTATGGCTACACCTTC
V gene: TRBV5-6
clone size: .
D gene: .
J gene: TRBJ1-2

CDR3 protein: CSVERGLDEQFF
CDR3 DNA: TGCAGCGTTGAAAGAGGTTTGGATGAGCAGTTCTTC
V gene: TRBV29-1
clone size: .
D gene: .
J gene: TRBJ2-1

CDR3 protein: CASSYSHNQPQHF
CDR3 DNA: TGTGCCAGCAGTTACTCCCACAATCAGCCCCAGCATTTT
V gene: TRBV6-5
clone size: .
D gene: .
J gene: TRBJ1-5

CDR3 protein: CASSLGGDLYEQYF
CDR3 DNA: TGCGCCAGCAGCCTGGGGGGGGATCTCTACGAGCAGTACTTC
V gene: TRBV4-1
clone size: once
D gene: TRBD2
J gene: TRBJ2-7

CDR3 protein: CASLGRGRDEQYF
CDR3 DNA: TGTGCCAGCCTCGGGAGGGGAAGGGATGAGCAGTACTTC
V gene: TRBV11-2
clone size: .
D gene: TRBD2
J gene: TRBJ2-7

CDR3 protein: CSVGIPTEGRQGNYGYTF
CDR3 DNA: TGCAGCGTTGGGATTCCAACCGAGGGAAGACAGGGGAACTATGGCTACACCTTC
V gene: TRBV29-1
clone size: .
D gene: TRBD1
J gene: TRBJ1-2

CDR3 protein: CASSYSQGTGDTQYF
CDR3 DNA: TGTGCCAGCAGTTACAGCCAGGGGACGGGAGATACGCAGTATTTT
V gene: TRBV6-5
clone size: once
D gene: .
J gene: TRBJ2-3

CDR3 protein: CASTLKEGGNTIYF
CDR3 DNA: TGTGCCAGCACCCTGAAGGAGGGAGGAAACACCATATATTTT
V gene: TRBV6-1
clone size: .
D gene: .
J gene: TRBJ1-3